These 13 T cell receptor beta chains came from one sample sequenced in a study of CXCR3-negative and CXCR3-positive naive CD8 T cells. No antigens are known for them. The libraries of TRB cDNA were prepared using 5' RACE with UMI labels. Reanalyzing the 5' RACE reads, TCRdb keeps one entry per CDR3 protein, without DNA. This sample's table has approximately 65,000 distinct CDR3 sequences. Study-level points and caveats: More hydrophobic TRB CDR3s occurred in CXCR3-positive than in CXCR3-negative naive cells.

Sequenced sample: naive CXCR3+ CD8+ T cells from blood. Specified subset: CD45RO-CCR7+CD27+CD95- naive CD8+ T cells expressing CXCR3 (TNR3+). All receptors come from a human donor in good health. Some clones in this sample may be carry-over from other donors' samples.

CDR3 residues: CASSEAGQGMEEQYF. The V gene is TRBV6-4, the J gene TRBJ2-7; no DNA is available, so the TRBD1 call from TCRdb remains unchecked. The germline CDR1 and CDR2 sequences are MRHNA and SNTAGT. CDR3 length: 15 amino acids.

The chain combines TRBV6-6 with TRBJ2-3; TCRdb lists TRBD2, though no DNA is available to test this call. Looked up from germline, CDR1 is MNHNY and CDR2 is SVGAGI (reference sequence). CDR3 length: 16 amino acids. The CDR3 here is CASSLPLAGGGDTQYF.

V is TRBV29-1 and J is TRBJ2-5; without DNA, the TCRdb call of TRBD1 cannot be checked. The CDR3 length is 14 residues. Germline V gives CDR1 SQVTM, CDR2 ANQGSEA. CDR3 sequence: CSVETGGHQETQYF.

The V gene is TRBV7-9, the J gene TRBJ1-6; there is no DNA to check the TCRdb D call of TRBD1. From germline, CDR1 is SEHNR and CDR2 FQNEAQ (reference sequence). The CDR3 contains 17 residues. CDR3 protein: CASSLLYRDRNNSPLHF.

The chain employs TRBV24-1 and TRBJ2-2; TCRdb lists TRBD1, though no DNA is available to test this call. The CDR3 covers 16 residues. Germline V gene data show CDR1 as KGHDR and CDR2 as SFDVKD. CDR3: CATSDWRGQNTGELFF.

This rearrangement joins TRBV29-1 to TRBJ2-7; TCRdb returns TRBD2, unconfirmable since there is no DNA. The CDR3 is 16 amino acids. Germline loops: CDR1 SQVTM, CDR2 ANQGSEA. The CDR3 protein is CSVEGGSSGPHYEQYF.

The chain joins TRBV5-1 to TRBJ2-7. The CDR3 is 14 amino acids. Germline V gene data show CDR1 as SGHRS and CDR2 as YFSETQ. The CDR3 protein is CASSLANSPYEQYF.

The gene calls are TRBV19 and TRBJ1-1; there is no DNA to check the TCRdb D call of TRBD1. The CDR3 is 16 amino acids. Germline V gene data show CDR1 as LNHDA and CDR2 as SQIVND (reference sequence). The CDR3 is CASSYPPGPQNTEAFF.

The CDR3 reads CASSESGGAGWLYEQYF. This rearrangement joins TRBV25-1 to TRBJ2-7; TCRdb lists TRBD2, though no DNA is available to test this call. Germline CDR1 and CDR2: MGHDK and SYGVNS. CDR3 size: 17 residues.

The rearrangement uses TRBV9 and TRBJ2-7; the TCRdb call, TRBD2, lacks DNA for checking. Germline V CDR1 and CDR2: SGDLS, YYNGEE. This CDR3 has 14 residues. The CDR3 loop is CASSAVEGSYEQYF. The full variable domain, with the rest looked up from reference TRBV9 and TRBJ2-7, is DSGVTQTPKHLITATGQRVTLRCSPRSGDLSVYWYQQSLDQGLQFLIQYYNGEERAKGNILERFSAQQFPDLHSELNLSSLELGDSALYFCASSAVEGSYEQYFGPGTRLTVT.

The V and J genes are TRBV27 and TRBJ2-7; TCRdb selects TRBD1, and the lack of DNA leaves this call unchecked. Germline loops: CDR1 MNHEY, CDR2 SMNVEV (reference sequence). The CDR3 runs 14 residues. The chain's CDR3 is CASSWGQGSNEQYF.

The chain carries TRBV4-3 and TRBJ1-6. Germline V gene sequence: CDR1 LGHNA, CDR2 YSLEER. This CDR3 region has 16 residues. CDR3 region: CASSPSWAASNSPLHF.

The CDR3 sequence: CASSQIQGTDTQYF. The chain uses TRBV4-2 and TRBJ2-3; the D call of TRBD1 rests on TCRdb alone, since no DNA is present to check it. The CDR3 is 14 amino acids. Germline V gene sequence: CDR1 LGHNA, CDR2 YNFKEQ.